This T cell receptor beta chain was captured in a study of OX40 agonist ivuxolimab in advanced cancers. V was trimmed by 5 bases and J by 5 bases, leaving 10 bases between them. The CDR3 loop spans 13 amino acids. The V gene's germline CDR1 is SGHDN and CDR2 FVKESK. The assay was immunoSEQ multiplex PCR, and TCRdb's table has in-frame clones only and misses some. The data contain 70,000 or so clones, under 90% of them singletons. In the case of this clone: What it binds is unknown.

Study-wide findings and caveats: Expansion of clones was among the lowest in partial responders at 0.1-3.0 mg/kg.

This rearrangement joins TRBV14 to TRBJ1-5, with unresolved D. This specimen was CD4+ or CD8+ T cells sorted from blood, taken in a trial of the OX40 agonist ivuxolimab. The TCR originated in an adult with an advanced solid tumor such as melanoma, head and neck, liver or kidney cancer. The CDR3 reads CASSEQSYQPQHF. In DNA, the CDR3 is TGTGCCAGCAGCGAACAGAGTTATCAGCCCCAGCATTTT.